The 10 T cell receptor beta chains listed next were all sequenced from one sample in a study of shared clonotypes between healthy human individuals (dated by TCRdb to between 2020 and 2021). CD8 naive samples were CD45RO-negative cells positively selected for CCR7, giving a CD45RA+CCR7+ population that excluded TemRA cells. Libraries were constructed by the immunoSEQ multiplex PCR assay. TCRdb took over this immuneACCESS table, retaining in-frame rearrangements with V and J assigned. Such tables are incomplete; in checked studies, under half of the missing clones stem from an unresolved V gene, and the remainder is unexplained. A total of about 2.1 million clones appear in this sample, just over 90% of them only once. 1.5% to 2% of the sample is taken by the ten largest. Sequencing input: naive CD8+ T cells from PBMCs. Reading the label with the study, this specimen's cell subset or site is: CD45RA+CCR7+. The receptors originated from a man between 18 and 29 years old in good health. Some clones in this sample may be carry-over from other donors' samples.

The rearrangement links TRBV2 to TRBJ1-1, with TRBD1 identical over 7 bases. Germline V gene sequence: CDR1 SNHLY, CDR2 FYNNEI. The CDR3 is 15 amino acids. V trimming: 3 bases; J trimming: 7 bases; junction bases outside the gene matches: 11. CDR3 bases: TGTGCCAGCAGTGATTCCGATGGGACAGCAGGTGAAGCTTTCTTT. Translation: CASSDSDGTAGEAFF.

Written as DNA, the CDR3 is TGTGCCAGCAGCCGAGGGCTAGCGGGAGAGTACGAGCAGTACTTC. Protein: CASSRGLAGEYEQYF. The V call is TRBV11-2, the J call TRBJ2-7; 10 positions agree with TRBD2. This CDR3 is built from 15 residues. Germline CDR1 is SGHAT and CDR2 is FQNNGV. V dropped 5 bases and J dropped 4; count of bases not matched to a gene: 8.

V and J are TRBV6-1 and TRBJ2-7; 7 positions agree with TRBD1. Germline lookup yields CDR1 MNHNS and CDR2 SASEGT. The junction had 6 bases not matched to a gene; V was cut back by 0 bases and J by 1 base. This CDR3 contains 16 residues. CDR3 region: CASSEAGQVLSYEQYF. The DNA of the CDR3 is TGTGCCAGCAGTGAAGCAGGACAGGTCCTTTCCTACGAGCAGTACTTC.

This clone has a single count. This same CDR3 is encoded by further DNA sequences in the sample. CDR3 DNA: TGTGCCAGCAGTTTATCCACAGGGTCCGGCTACACCTTC. It yields the protein CASSLSTGSGYTF. The rearrangement joins TRBV27 to TRBJ1-2; D possibly corresponds to TRBD1 (6 bases). Germline V gene lookup returns CDR1 MNHEY and CDR2 SMNVEV (reference sequence). This CDR3 contains 13 residues. V lost 0 bases and J lost 8, with 10 bases in between.

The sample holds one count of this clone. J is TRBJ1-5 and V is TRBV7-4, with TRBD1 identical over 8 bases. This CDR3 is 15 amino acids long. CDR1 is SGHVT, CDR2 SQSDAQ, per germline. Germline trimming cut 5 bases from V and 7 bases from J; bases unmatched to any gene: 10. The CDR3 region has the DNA TGTGCCAGCAGCCCTCCGGGACAGGCGGACCAGCCCCAGCATTTT. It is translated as CASSPPGQADQPQHF.

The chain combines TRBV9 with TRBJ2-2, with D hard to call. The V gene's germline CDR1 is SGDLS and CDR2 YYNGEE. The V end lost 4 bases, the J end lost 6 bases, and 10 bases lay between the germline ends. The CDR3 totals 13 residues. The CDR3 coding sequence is TGTGCCAGCAGCCCCTTCGAGGCCGGGGAGCTGTTTTTT. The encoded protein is CASSPFEAGELFF.

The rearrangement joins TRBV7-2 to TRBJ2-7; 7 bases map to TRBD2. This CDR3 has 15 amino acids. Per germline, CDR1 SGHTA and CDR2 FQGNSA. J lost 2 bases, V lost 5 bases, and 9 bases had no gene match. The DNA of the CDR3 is TGTGCCAGCAGCCCCTACCTAGCGGAGACCTACGAGCAGTACTTC. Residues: CASSPYLAETYEQYF.

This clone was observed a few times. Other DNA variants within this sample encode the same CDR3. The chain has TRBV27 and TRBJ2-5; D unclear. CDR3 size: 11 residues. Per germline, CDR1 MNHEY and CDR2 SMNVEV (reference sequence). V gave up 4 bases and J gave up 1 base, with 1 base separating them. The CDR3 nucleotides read TGTGCCAGCAGTTCCCAAGAGACCCAGTACTTC. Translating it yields CASSSQETQYF.

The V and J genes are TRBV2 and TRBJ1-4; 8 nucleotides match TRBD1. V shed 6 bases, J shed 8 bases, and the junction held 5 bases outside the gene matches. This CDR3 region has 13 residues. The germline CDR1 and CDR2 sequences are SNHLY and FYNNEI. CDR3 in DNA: TGTGCCAGCAGGGATGGACAGGGCGAAAAACTGTTTTTT. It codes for CASRDGQGEKLFF.

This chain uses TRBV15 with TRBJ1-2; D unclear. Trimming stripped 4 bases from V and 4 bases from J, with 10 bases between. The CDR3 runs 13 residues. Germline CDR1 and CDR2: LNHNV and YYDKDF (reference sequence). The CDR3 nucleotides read TGTGCCACCAGCAAAGAGCGGGGCTATGGCTACACCTTC. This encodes CATSKERGYGYTF.